This T cell receptor beta chain was profiled in a study of CD8 T cells in Susac syndrome. Across the whole study: Blood was drawn from patients with Susac syndrome. At that point, they were therapy-naive, on corticosteroids, or on intravenous immunoglobulin alone.

This clonotype was detected once. Random hexamers were used to reverse transcribe the RNA input (about 0.5 to 1 ug). Amplification of TCR beta CDR3 by immunoSEQ multiplex PCR spanned 54 Vbeta and 13 Jbeta. In TCRdb, the immunoSEQ multiplex PCR reads were re-called with MiXCR into one record per CDR3 protein. The data contain roughly 250,000 distinct CDR3 sequences, almost 97% of them singletons. This CDR3 is built from 13 residues. The V end was cut by 8 bases, the J end by 3 bases, with 13 bases between. CDR1 and CDR2 from the germline V gene are LNHDA and SQIVND (reference sequence). The sequenced target, TCR beta, came from blood CD8+ and CD4+ T cells. Patients having Susac syndrome satisfied recently defined diagnostic criteria for definite or probable disease.

The sequence came from a human donor with Susac syndrome. This chain links TRBV19 with TRBJ1-1; no clear D gene. Sequencing input: CD4+ T cells from PBMCs. The CDR3 region has the DNA TGTGCCAGTCTCTTAGCAGGTCACACTGAAGCTTTCTTT. Translation gives CASLLAGHTEAFF. Combining the CDR3 with reference TRBV19 and TRBJ1-1 gives the whole variable domain DGGITQSPKYLFRKEGQNVTLSCEQNLNHDAMYWYRQDPGQGLRLIYYSQIVNDFQKGDIAEGYSVSREKKESFPLTVTSAQKNPTAFYLCASLLAGHTEAFFGQGTRLTVV.